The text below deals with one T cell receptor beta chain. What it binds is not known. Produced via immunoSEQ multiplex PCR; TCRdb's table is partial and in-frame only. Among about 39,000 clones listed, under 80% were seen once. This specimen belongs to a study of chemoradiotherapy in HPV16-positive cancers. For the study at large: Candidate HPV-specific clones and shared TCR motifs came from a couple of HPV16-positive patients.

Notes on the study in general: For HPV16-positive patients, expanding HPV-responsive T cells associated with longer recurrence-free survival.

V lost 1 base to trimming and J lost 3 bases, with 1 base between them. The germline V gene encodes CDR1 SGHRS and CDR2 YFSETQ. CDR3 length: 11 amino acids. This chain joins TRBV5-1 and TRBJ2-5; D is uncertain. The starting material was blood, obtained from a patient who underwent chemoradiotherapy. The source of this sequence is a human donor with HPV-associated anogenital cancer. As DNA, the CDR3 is TGCGCCAGCAGCTTGAAAGAGACCCAGTACTTC. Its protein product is CASSLKETQYF. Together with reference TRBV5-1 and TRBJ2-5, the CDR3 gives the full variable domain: KAGVTQTPRYLIKTRGQQVTLSCSPISGHRSVSWYQQTPGQGLQFLFEYFSETQRNKGNFPGRFSGRQFSNSRSEMNVSTLELGDSALYLCASSLKETQYFGPGTRLLVL.